The 29 T cell receptor beta chains below come from one sample, sequenced in a study of blood T cell repertoires in COVID-19. The data were produced by immunoSEQ multiplex PCR, yet TCRdb's version contains in-frame clones alone and is incomplete. This table has about 250,000 clones, roughly 90% appearing once. The sequenced material came from PBMCs or T cells enriched from blood (not recorded which). The receptors derive from a woman in her forties or fifties who had recovered from COVID-19.

The CDR3 here is CASSRLRDYGYTF. The DNA for the CDR3 is TGTGCCAGCAGTCGACTGAGAGATTATGGCTACACCTTC. V usage is TRBV28 and J usage is TRBJ1-2; D call uncertain. The germline V gene has CDR1 MDHEN and CDR2 SYDVKM. This CDR3 contains 13 residues. Trimming stripped 5 bases from V and 5 bases from J, with 12 bases between.

V and J are TRBV5-1 and TRBJ1-1; D is uncertain. The CDR3 sequence is 12 residues long. Between the trimmed V and J ends, which lost 5 bases and 1 base, there was a span of 6 bases. Germline CDR1 SGHRS, CDR2 YFSETQ. CDR3 bases: TGCGCCAGCAGGCGGGGGAACACTGAAGCTTTCTTT. Translating it yields CASRRGNTEAFF.

The gene calls are TRBV5-1 and TRBJ1-3, with 7 bases matching TRBD1. The CDR3 contains 14 residues. Germline lookup yields CDR1 SGHRS and CDR2 YFSETQ. V gave up 4 bases and J gave up 7 bases; unmatched junction bases: 8. CDR3 DNA: TGCGCCAGCAGCCCGTTGACAGGGCCCAACACCATATATTTT. This translates into CASSPLTGPNTIYF.

This rearrangement joins TRBV24-1 to TRBJ2-1, with 14 positions matching TRBD2. This CDR3 spans 17 amino acids. The V segment lost 1 base and the J segment 3 bases; nucleotides outside the gene matches: 1. CDR1 KGHDR and CDR2 SFDVKD come from the germline V gene. The CDR3 here is CATSDLGTSGSYNEQFF. The DNA of the CDR3 is TGTGCCACCAGTGATTTAGGGACTAGCGGGAGCTACAATGAGCAGTTCTTC.

The gene calls are TRBV9 and TRBJ2-1; unclear D gene. The germline gives CDR1 SGDLS, CDR2 YYNGEE. The ends were cut back, 1 base at V and 9 bases at J, with 8 bases in the middle. The CDR3 contains 12 residues. The DNA for the CDR3 is TGTGCCAGCAGCGTATCAGATGGTGAGCAGTTCTTC. Its protein product is CASSVSDGEQFF.

The sample holds one count of this clone. This rearrangement joins TRBV7-9 to TRBJ1-1, with TRBD1 as a possible D gene (5 bases). Germline values: CDR1 SEHNR, CDR2 FQNEAQ (reference sequence). This CDR3 has 13 amino acids. Trimming took 2 bases from V and 6 from J, leaving 10 bases between them. The CDR3 protein is CASSLWGDAEAFF. In DNA, the CDR3 is TGTGCCAGCAGCTTATGGGGGGACGCTGAAGCTTTCTTT. Full variable domain (outside the CDR3, taken from reference TRBV7-9 and TRBJ1-1): DTGVSQNPRHKITKRGQNVTFRCDPISEHNRLYWYRQTLGQGPEFLTYFQNEAQLEKSRLLSDRFSAERPKGSFSTLEIQRTEQGDSAMYLCASSLWGDAEAFFGQGTRLTVV.

The chain employs TRBV7-8 and TRBJ2-3; D is unclear. Germline CDR1 SGHVS, CDR2 FQNEAQ. Trimming pared 2 bases from V and 6 bases from J, leaving 9 bases between. The CDR3 runs 13 residues. CDR3 residues: CASSLLAWDTQYF. CDR3 DNA sequence: TGTGCCAGCAGCTTACTGGCTTGGGATACGCAGTATTTT.

This chain uses TRBV7-2 with TRBJ2-1; possibly TRBD2 for D (6 bases). The CDR3 extends over 15 amino acids. Per germline, CDR1 SGHTA and CDR2 FQGNSA. V was pared by 2 bases and J by 8 bases, with 16 bases between. The CDR3 sequence is CASSLTRDSEYEQFF. The CDR3 bases are TGTGCCAGCAGCTTAACCCGGGACTCCGAGTATGAGCAGTTCTTC. The full variable domain, with the rest looked up from reference TRBV7-2 and TRBJ2-1, is GAGVSQSPSNKVTEKGKDVELRCDPISGHTALYWYRQSLGQGLEFLIYFQGNSAPDKSGLPSDRFSAERTGGSVSTLTIQRTQQEDSAVYLCASSLTRDSEYEQFFGPGTRLTVL.

The chain combines TRBV7-6 with TRBJ1-4, with TRBD1 matching over 11 bases. Trimming at V came to 4 bases and at J to 7 bases, leaving 2 bases not matched to a gene. Germline V gene data show CDR1 as SGHVS and CDR2 as FNYEAQ. This CDR3 has 14 amino acids. The CDR3 coding sequence is TGTGCCAGCAGCTCGGGACAGGGGGGTGAAAAACTGTTTTTT. It is translated as CASSSGQGGEKLFF.

The gene calls are TRBV28 and TRBJ2-2, with D possibly being TRBD1 (5 bases). CDR3 length equals 14 residues. CDR1 is MDHEN, CDR2 SYDVKM, per germline. The V and J ends lost 6 bases and 6 bases respectively, with 14 bases between them. The DNA for the CDR3 is TGTGCCAGCAGCCCTGGTGGGGCCTCCGGGGAGCTGTTTTTT. Translation gives CASSPGGASGELFF.

The chain uses TRBV4-3 and TRBJ1-2; TRBD1 might be the D (6 bases). This CDR3 is 15 amino acids long. CDR1 and CDR2 from the germline V gene are LGHNA and YSLEER. The ends were cut back, 0 bases at V and 4 bases at J, with 12 bases in the middle. DNA for the CDR3: TGCGCCAGCAGCCAAGAATTGGGGGCTGGCTATGGCTACACCTTC. Protein sequence: CASSQELGAGYGYTF.

This clone has just a few counts. The chain combines TRBV27 with TRBJ2-6; 11 nucleotides agree with TRBD1. Germline V CDR1 and CDR2: MNHEY, SMNVEV (reference sequence). This CDR3 spans 20 amino acids. The trim removed 7 bases at V and 4 bases at J, leaving 18 bases unmatched. As DNA, the CDR3 is TGTGCCAGCAAACTCAGAAACCGGGACAGGGGGATACGAGGGGCCAACGTCCTGACTTTC. Amino acid sequence: CASKLRNRDRGIRGANVLTF.

The rearrangement uses TRBV28 and TRBJ1-3, with D unclear. V was cut by 8 bases and J by 2 bases, with 7 bases left in between. CDR3 size: 12 residues. Germline CDR1 and CDR2: MDHEN and SYDVKM. The CDR3 DNA sequence: TGTGCCAGCGCGCCCCCTGGAAACACCATATATTTT. Protein product: CASAPPGNTIYF.

This sequence joins TRBV4-3 and TRBJ2-7; 11 bases agree with TRBD2. CDR1 is LGHNA and CDR2 is YSLEER in the germline V gene. CDR3 length: 16 residues. V trimming: 6 bases; J trimming: 2 bases; junction bases outside the gene matches: 9. CDR3 coding DNA: TGCGCCAGCAGTTACCACCGGACTAGCGGGCCCTACGAGCAGTACTTC. Translation: CASSYHRTSGPYEQYF.

The chain recombines TRBV6-5 with TRBJ1-6; possible D gene TRBD1, 5 bases. Germline V gene sequence: CDR1 MNHEY, CDR2 SVGAGI. V lost 7 bases, J lost 10 bases, and 11 bases lay in between. The CDR3 is 12 amino acids. This CDR3 reads CASTRYRSPLHF. The CDR3, as DNA: TGTGCCAGCACGCGTTACAGGTCACCCCTCCACTTT.

The chain carries TRBV18 and TRBJ2-7; maybe TRBD1 (6 bases). Germline V gives CDR1 KGHSH, CDR2 LQKENI. The CDR3 runs to 13 residues. V lost 5 bases to trimming and J lost 6 bases, with 14 bases between them. The CDR3 DNA reads TGTGCCAGCTCAATTTCCCGGGACACCGAGCAGTACTTC. Amino acid sequence: CASSISRDTEQYF.

The chain employs TRBV7-2 and TRBJ1-5, with D hard to call. The CDR3 spans 13 residues. The V end was cut by 3 bases, the J end by 5 bases, with 8 bases between. Germline CDR1 reads SGHTA; CDR2 reads FQGNSA. The CDR3 DNA reads TGTGCCAGCAGCTTTTACTTGGATCAGCCCCAGCATTTT. Translation: CASSFYLDQPQHF. Complete variable domain (other parts from reference TRBV7-2 and TRBJ1-5): GAGVSQSPSNKVTEKGKDVELRCDPISGHTALYWYRQSLGQGLEFLIYFQGNSAPDKSGLPSDRFSAERTGGSVSTLTIQRTQQEDSAVYLCASSFYLDQPQHFGDGTRLSIL.

The chain has TRBV6-1 and TRBJ1-6; D is perhaps TRBD1 (6 bases). This CDR3 region has 16 residues. Trimming cost V 4 bases and J 12 bases, with 22 bases left between them. Germline loops: CDR1 MNHNS, CDR2 SASEGT. The CDR3 DNA follows: TGTGCCAGCAGTGCCGAGGGGGGGTTAGGGATTGGACCCCTCCACTTT. It codes for CASSAEGGLGIGPLHF.

The chain has TRBV28 and TRBJ1-2; D may be TRBD1 (6 bases). Germline V gene sequence: CDR1 MDHEN, CDR2 SYDVKM. The length of the CDR3 is 14 residues. Trimming stripped 2 bases from V and 4 bases from J, with 11 bases between. The CDR3 here is CASSLGQGSYGYTF. The CDR3 DNA is TGTGCCAGCAGTTTAGGGCAGGGGAGCTATGGCTACACCTTC.

The chain employs TRBV7-9 and TRBJ1-1, with a weak D call TRBD1 (6 bases). CDR1 and CDR2 (germline): SEHNR, FQNEAQ (reference sequence). This CDR3 has 15 residues. V lost 5 bases and J lost 1, with 14 bases in between. CDR3 sequence reads: CASSPFGTRNTEAFF. In DNA form, the CDR3 reads TGTGCCAGCAGCCCATTTGGGACACGGAACACTGAAGCTTTCTTT.

This chain links TRBV6-5 with TRBJ2-7; D possibly corresponds to TRBD2 (5 bases). Trimming cost V 9 bases and J 6 bases, with 18 bases left between them. CDR1 and CDR2 (germline): MNHEY, SVGAGI. The CDR3 runs 13 residues. The CDR3 DNA reads TGTGCCAGTGCGACGGGATCCTTGGGCGAGCAGTACTTC. Amino acids: CASATGSLGEQYF.

CDR3 residues: CASSAQGEYEQFF. For the CDR3, the DNA is TGTGCCAGCAGTGCGCAGGGGGAGTATGAGCAGTTCTTC. This chain joins TRBV2 and TRBJ2-1; 7 bases map to TRBD1. The CDR3 loop spans 13 amino acids. V lost 4 bases and J lost 8; bases outside the gene matches: 5. Germline CDR1 SNHLY, CDR2 FYNNEI. Full variable domain (rest looked up from reference TRBV2 and TRBJ2-1): EPEVTQTPSHQVTQMGQEVILRCVPISNHLYFYWYRQILGQKVEFLVSFYNNEISEKSEIFDDQFSVERPDGSNFTLKIRSTKLEDSAMYFCASSAQGEYEQFFGPGTRLTVL.

CDR3 nucleotide sequence: TGTGCCAGCGGCGGGCGGGAGGATGATACGCAGTATTTT. Translated, it gives CASGGREDDTQYF. V and J are TRBV28 and TRBJ2-3; 8 bases map to TRBD2. Germline values: CDR1 MDHEN, CDR2 SYDVKM. There are 13 residues in the CDR3. V lost 8 bases and J lost 6; bases outside the gene matches: 7. Variable domain in full (rest from reference TRBV28 and TRBJ2-3): DVKVTQSSRYLVKRTGEKVFLECVQDMDHENMFWYRQDPGLGLRLIYFSYDVKMKEKGDIPEGYSVSREKKERFSLILESASTNQTSMYLCASGGREDDTQYFGPGTRLTVL.

The gene calls are TRBV9 and TRBJ2-1, with 8 bases aligning to TRBD2. Germline CDR1 and CDR2: SGDLS and YYNGEE. CDR3 length: 15 residues. CDR3 residues: CASGSGRSSYNEQFF. In nucleotides, the CDR3 is TGTGCTTCGGGGAGCGGGAGAAGTTCCTACAATGAGCAGTTCTTC.

The DNA for the CDR3 is TGTGCCAGCAGTCCACCCCCGAGCGGGAGGAACAATGAGCAGTTCTTC. Translating gives CASSPPPSGRNNEQFF. The chain combines TRBV6-2 or TRBV6-3 with TRBJ2-1; 9 nucleotides agree with TRBD2. CDR3 size: 16 residues. With 5 bases clipped from V and 5 bases from J, the junction kept 10 bases outside the gene matches. Per germline, CDR1 MNHEY and CDR2 SVGEGT.

The chain employs TRBV18 and TRBJ1-1; 8 bases line up with TRBD1. V shed 1 base and J 1 base; nucleotides not matched to a gene: 5. This CDR3 has 16 residues. Per germline, CDR1 KGHSH and CDR2 LQKENI. CDR3 sequence (DNA): TGTGCCAGCTCACCACGACAGGGGAGCCGGAACACTGAAGCTTTCTTT. It encodes CASSPRQGSRNTEAFF.

This rearrangement joins TRBV5-1 to TRBJ1-1; tentative D call: TRBD1 (5 bases). This CDR3 region has 14 residues. In germline, CDR1 is SGHRS, CDR2 YFSETQ. V was clipped by 4 bases and J by 4 bases, with 14 bases between them. In DNA, the CDR3 is TGCGCCAGCAGCATGGAACAGGAGCCCACTGAAGCTTTCTTT. Residues: CASSMEQEPTEAFF. The full variable domain, completed using reference TRBV5-1 and TRBJ1-1, is KAGVTQTPRYLIKTRGQQVTLSCSPISGHRSVSWYQQTPGQGLQFLFEYFSETQRNKGNFPGRFSGRQFSNSRSEMNVSTLELGDSALYLCASSMEQEPTEAFFGQGTRLTVV.

The chain is built from TRBV11-2 and TRBJ1-2; the D gene is possibly TRBD1 (6 bases). V lost 2 bases, J lost 7 bases, and 11 bases lay in between. Germline CDR1 SGHAT, CDR2 FQNNGV. The CDR3 has 13 residues. The CDR3 DNA reads as TGTGCCAGCAGCTTAAACAGGGTTGGTGGCTACACCTTC. Translated, it gives CASSLNRVGGYTF.

The gene calls are TRBV27 and TRBJ1-2; D is uncertain. V lost 1 base and J lost 3, with 9 bases in between. Germline V gene data show CDR1 as MNHEY and CDR2 as SMNVEV (reference sequence). This CDR3 is 14 amino acids long. CDR3 sequence: CASSLFGGYYGYTF. The CDR3 DNA reads as TGTGCCAGCAGTTTATTTGGCGGGTACTATGGCTACACCTTC.